The following is a T cell receptor (beta chain) sequence with its context. The antigen remains undetermined. These data are taken from a study of cytomegalovirus exposure and HLA in healthy donors. The study's findings and limits: Some highly shared sequence variants likely arose as a pipeline artifact. Using a false discovery rate of 0.05, a later analysis showed that roughly 16,000 TCR beta sequences were associated with HLA alleles. For TCR beta chains, V- and J-gene trimming was later linked to a missense DCLRE1C variant.

The V end lost 4 bases, the J end lost 5 bases, and 10 bases lay between the germline ends. Germline V gene sequence: CDR1 SGHDT, CDR2 YYEEEE. The CDR3 has 12 residues. The PCR contained 60 Vbeta and 13 Jbeta primers. Sequencing was performed with immunoSEQ multiplex PCR; in TCRdb, only in-frame clones are kept and a portion is missing. The data contain 150,000 to 200,000 clones, 80% to 85% of them singletons. This sequence was found in a woman in her late teens or twenties in good health and CMV-seronegative. Sequenced input: PBMCs. The chain joins TRBV5-6 to TRBJ2-7; D is perhaps TRBD2 (5 bases). The CDR3 bases are TGTGCCAGCAGCCCGACGGGGAACGAGCAGTACTTC. It encodes CASSPTGNEQYF.